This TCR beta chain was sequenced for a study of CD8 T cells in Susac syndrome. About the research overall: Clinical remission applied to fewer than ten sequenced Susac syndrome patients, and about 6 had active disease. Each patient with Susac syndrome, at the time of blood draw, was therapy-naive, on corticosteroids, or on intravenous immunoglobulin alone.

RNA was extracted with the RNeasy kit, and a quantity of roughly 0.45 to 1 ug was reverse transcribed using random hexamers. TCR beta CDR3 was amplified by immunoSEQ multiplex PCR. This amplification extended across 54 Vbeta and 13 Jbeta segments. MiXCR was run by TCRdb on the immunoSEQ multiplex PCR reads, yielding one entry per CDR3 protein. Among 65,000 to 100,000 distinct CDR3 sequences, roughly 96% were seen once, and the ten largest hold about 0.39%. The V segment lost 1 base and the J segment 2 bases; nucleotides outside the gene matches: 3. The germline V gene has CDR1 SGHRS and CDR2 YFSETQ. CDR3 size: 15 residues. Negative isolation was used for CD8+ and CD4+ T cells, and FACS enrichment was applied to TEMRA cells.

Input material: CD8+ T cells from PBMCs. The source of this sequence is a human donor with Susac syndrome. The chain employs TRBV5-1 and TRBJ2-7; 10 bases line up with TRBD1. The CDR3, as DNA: TGCGCCAGCAGCTTGCGGACAGGGGGACCCTACGAGCAGTACTTC. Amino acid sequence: CASSLRTGGPYEQYF.